These 19 T cell receptor beta chains were sequenced from one sample in a study of Graves' ophthalmopathy and Graves' hyperthyroidism. TCR beta CDR3 regions were amplified from RNA transcripts. Amplification began with first-round RT-PCR using HTBI primers, then second-round multiplex PCR was performed. Each CDR3 protein is one row after TCRdb ran MiXCR on the multiplex PCR reads. The table includes 600,000 to 950,000 distinct CDR3 sequences, about 44% detected once. The sequenced sample was peripheral blood. The receptors stem from an adult man with Graves' ophthalmopathy.

This clonotype has a handful of counts. V is TRBV12-3 or TRBV12-4 and J is TRBJ2-7; TRBD2 aligns across 8 bases. Trimming removed 8 bases from V and 0 bases from J; junction bases left unmatched: 6. The CDR3 loop spans 14 amino acids. The CDR3, as DNA: TGTGCCAGCGCACTAGCGGATAGCTCCTACGAGCAGTACTTC. Translation gives CASALADSSYEQYF.

This clonotype was detected only a few times. The chain uses TRBV25-1 and TRBJ1-4, with D perhaps matching TRBD1 (6 bases). The CDR3 runs 14 residues. Germline CDR1 MGHDK, CDR2 SYGVNS. Between the trimmed V and J ends, which lost 6 bases and 3 bases, there was a span of 11 bases. CDR3 nucleotides: TGTGCCAGCAGACCCCAGGGGTCTAATGAAAAACTGTTTTTT. It translates to CASRPQGSNEKLFF.

With respect to this clonotype: A much larger clonotype is one base distant, so this may be a read error. This chain joins TRBV2 and TRBJ1-4; a possible D gene is TRBD1 (6 bases). Looked up from germline, CDR1 is SNHLY and CDR2 is FYNNEI. The CDR3 is made up of 13 amino acids. In DNA, the CDR3 is TGTGTCAGCACCAGGGGTGTCGGTGAAAAACTGTTTTTT. Protein product: CVSTRGVGEKLFF. Variable domain in full (rest from reference TRBV2 and TRBJ1-4): EPEVTQTPSHQVTQMGQEVILRCVPISNHLYFYWYRQILGQKVEFLVSFYNNEISEKSEIFDDQFSVERPDGSNFTLKIRSTKLEDSAMYFCVSTRGVGEKLFFGSGTQLSVL.

The V gene is TRBV29-1, the J gene TRBJ1-5; D may be TRBD1 (6 bases). The CDR3 sequence is 17 residues long. Germline loops: CDR1 SQVTM, CDR2 ANQGSEA. V was clipped by 4 bases and J by 9 bases, with 28 bases between them. For the CDR3, the DNA is TGCAGCGTTGTGGAGGGGGACACCGGGGCAGGTGATGGGCCCCAGCATTTT. It specifies CSVVEGDTGAGDGPQHF.

This chain connects TRBV10-3 to TRBJ2-3; no reliable D call. The germline CDR1 and CDR2 sequences are ENHRY and SYGVKD. Trimming removed 6 bases from V and 0 bases from J, with 13 bases in between. This CDR3 has 15 residues. In DNA, the CDR3 is TGTGCCATCAGAGATAGTGGGGATAGCACAGATACGCAGTATTTT. Translation: CAIRDSGDSTDTQYF.

As DNA, the CDR3 is TGTGCCAGCAGGGGCAGGGGTAATTCACCCCTCCACTTT. It encodes CASRGRGNSPLHF. The genes are TRBV9 and TRBJ1-6, with a tentative D call TRBD1 (6 bases). Trimming removed 5 bases at V and 6 bases at J, with 9 bases between. This CDR3 comprises 13 residues. From germline, CDR1 is SGDLS and CDR2 YYNGEE.

This chain connects TRBV20-1 to TRBJ2-7; perhaps TRBD1 as D (5 bases). V was shortened by 5 bases and J by 2 bases, with 19 bases between the two germline ends. This CDR3 comprises 15 residues. CDR1 DFQATT and CDR2 SNEGSKA come from the germline V gene (reference sequence). DNA of the CDR3: TGCAGTGCTGACCCCTGGGGCATCAAGACCTACGAGCAGTACTTC. The encoded protein is CSADPWGIKTYEQYF.

As regards this clonotype: At one of its ends the junction is not consistent with the germline gene, which may arise from a read error. The V call is TRBV2, the J call TRBJ1-4; possibly TRBD1 for D (5 bases). CDR3 length: 10 residues. Per germline, CDR1 SNHLY and CDR2 FYNNEI. In DNA, the CDR3 is TGTGCCAGCAGTGTCCAAGGCAGGGTTTTT. Residues: CASSVQGRVF.

The chain uses TRBV7-2 and TRBJ2-6; the D gene is possibly TRBD2 (5 bases). V was pared by 5 bases and J by 4 bases, with 18 bases between. The CDR3 runs to 17 residues. Germline CDR1 reads SGHTA; CDR2 reads FQGNSA. The CDR3 coding sequence is TGTGCCAGCAGCCCTACTTCCGGGGTTCTGGGGGCCAACGTCCTGACTTTC. Its translation is CASSPTSGVLGANVLTF.

This rearrangement joins TRBV20-1 to TRBJ2-7; D gene ambiguous. The CDR3 runs to 11 residues. Germline lookup yields CDR1 DFQATT and CDR2 SNEGSKA (reference sequence). V gave up 2 bases and J gave up 9 bases, with 11 bases separating them. In DNA form, the CDR3 reads TGCAGTGCTAGATTGGGTCACGGGCAGTACTTC. Amino acid sequence: CSARLGHGQYF.

The chain has TRBV14 and TRBJ1-1; D not certain. The V gene lost 3 bases and the J gene lost 0 bases, with 8 bases spanning the gap. From germline, CDR1 is SGHDN and CDR2 FVKESK. The CDR3 spans 14 residues. Here the CDR3 reads CASSHTGVNTEAFF. CDR3 DNA sequence: TGTGCCAGCAGCCATACCGGGGTGAACACTGAAGCTTTCTTT.

The V gene is TRBV7-9, the J gene TRBJ2-1; possible D gene TRBD1, 5 bases. Germline V gene data show CDR1 as SEHNR and CDR2 as FQNEAQ (reference sequence). This CDR3 is built from 16 residues. Deletions cut 5 bases from V and 1 base from J, with 15 bases between. As DNA, the CDR3 is TGTGCCAGCAGCCGACAAGGGGTAATGTCCTACAATGAGCAGTTCTTC. The encoded protein is CASSRQGVMSYNEQFF.

This clonotype was recorded once. This chain uses TRBV29-1 with TRBJ1-1; possible D gene TRBD1, 6 bases. The germline V gene has CDR1 SQVTM and CDR2 ANQGSEA. This CDR3 comprises 12 residues. Trimming took 8 bases from V and 4 from J, leaving 14 bases between them. CDR3 DNA: TGCAGCTTAGGGGGGCTGGGCACTGAAGCTTTCTTT. This codes for CSLGGLGTEAFF.

The CDR3 nucleotides are TGTGCCAGCAGTCCGCCTCCTAGCCCAATCACGGGGGAGACCCAGTACTTC. Its protein is CASSPPPSPITGETQYF. This chain links TRBV25-1 with TRBJ2-5, with a tentative D call TRBD2 (5 bases). Germline loops: CDR1 MGHDK, CDR2 SYGVNS. Trimming took off 5 bases at V and 5 bases at J, with 24 bases between the two ends. This CDR3 region has 17 residues.

The chain carries TRBV4-3 and TRBJ1-1; D unresolved. The CDR3 is made up of 14 amino acids. Germline CDR1 reads LGHNA; CDR2 reads YSLEER. V dropped 0 bases and J dropped 0 bases, with 5 bases sitting between them. The CDR3 region has the DNA TGCGCCAGCAGCCAAGACAGCCTGAACACTGAAGCTTTCTTT. Amino acids: CASSQDSLNTEAFF.

In its sample, this clonotype was seen once. The rearrangement joins TRBV15 to TRBJ2-7, with TRBD2 identical over 8 bases. Unmatched junction bases numbered 7, after V lost 0 bases and J lost 6 bases. This CDR3 comprises 15 residues. Germline V gene sequence: CDR1 LNHNV, CDR2 YYDKDF (reference sequence). CDR3 DNA sequence: TGTGCCACCAGCAGAGATACGGCGGGGGGCGTCGAGCAGTACTTC. It specifies CATSRDTAGGVEQYF.

This clonotype was seen more than once but under ten times. The rearrangement uses TRBV4-1 and TRBJ2-5, with D tentatively TRBD1 (6 bases). Germline loops: CDR1 MGHRA, CDR2 YSYEKL. V was clipped by 0 bases and J by 4 bases, with 9 bases between them. The CDR3 is 14 amino acids. The CDR3 reads CASSQDYRAETQYF. CDR3 DNA sequence: TGCGCCAGCAGCCAAGACTACAGGGCAGAGACCCAGTACTTC.

This clonotype was counted at least ten times. The chain employs TRBV6-5 and TRBJ2-7; possibly TRBD1 for D (6 bases). CDR1 MNHEY and CDR2 SVGAGI come from the germline V gene. The CDR3 length is 16 residues. Trimming left V 5 bases short and J 0 bases short, with 17 bases between. CDR3 residues: CASSPSQGDSSYEQYF. Here the CDR3 DNA reads TGTGCCAGCAGTCCCTCACAGGGAGACAGCTCCTACGAGCAGTACTTC.

In regard to this clonotype: A read error may explain this, as a much larger clone is one base away. The rearrangement uses TRBV2 and TRBJ2-5; D perhaps matches TRBD2 (6 bases). The CDR3 sequence is 17 residues long. The germline CDR1 and CDR2 sequences are SNHLY and FYNNEI. The germline V and J ends were trimmed by 0 bases and 7 bases, with 21 bases remaining between them. This chain's CDR3 is CASSEAPPTLWGGTQYF. In DNA form, the CDR3 reads TGTGCCAGCAGTGAAGCGCCCCCGACCTTGTGGGGAGGGACCCAGTACTTC.